This T cell receptor (beta chain) was obtained from a study of blood T cell repertoires in COVID-19 (dated by TCRdb to about 2020). Regarding the complete study: Collaborator samples came from the United States, Italy and Spain and covered acute and convalescent phases of COVID-19. The sample metadata nearly always contained a de-identified subject ID, COVID-19 status, age in years and sex. Deeply sampled blood TCRbeta repertoires from subjects exposed to, actively infected with, or recovered from COVID-19 were included in the dataset. Samples were obtained from the ongoing ImmuneRACE study (first 160 participants) and from roughly 1,300 subjects provided by 6 global collaborators. The prospective study material was composed of cDNA or gDNA derived from T cells, B-cell-depleted T cells, or PBMCs. The repertoires were released in a freely available public database intended as a resource for research on the immune response to SARS-CoV-2. HLA class I and class II types, where available, came from metadata supplied by the sample provider rather than from assay-based typing.

The immunoSEQ Assay, a bias-controlled multiplex PCR, was used to amplify TCRbeta CDR3 regions from genomic DNA. In the authors' own workflow: The number of nucleated cells in each sample was estimated from the amplification of reference gene primers within the assay. To quantify the absolute abundance of each unique TCRbeta CDR3 rearrangement, sequence reads were collapsed and filtered. Productive Simpson clonality was computed per sample as the square root of Simpson's diversity index over productive rearrangements. TCRdb took this table from immuneACCESS and kept in-frame rearrangements with V and J called. Such tables lack part of the clones; where checked against another copy, unresolved V genes explain under half of the gap, and the rest is unexplained. That table is the source of V, J and clone size, and D and trimming were worked out from the DNA. The sample table contains 150,000 to 200,000 clones; only one count was recorded for approximately 90% of them. About 12% of the sample is taken by the ten largest.

Findings and caveats that apply to the study as a whole: The amount of clinical and demographic metadata varied by source and participant and was provided uncurated.

Turning to this clone: What this receptor recognizes is not known. Base qualities are not at hand, and no much larger clone is one base apart.

The germline V gene yields MGHDK for CDR1 and SYGVNS for CDR2. The junction carries 19 bases between V and J, which are trimmed by 3 bases and 8 bases respectively. Including the terminal cysteine and phenylalanine, the CDR3 comprises 15 residues. The kept DNA is CDR3 alone, 45 bases in frame from the first base. One collaborating source in Seattle enrolled patients during active infection and followed them longitudinally through the course of disease. Collaborating institutions collected whole blood in K2EDTA tubes following their own protocols. Collaborator samples were shipped for TCRbeta analysis as frozen whole blood, isolated PBMCs, or DNA extracted from either sample type.

The sequence was obtained from a woman aged 70-85 years with COVID-19, enrolled during active disease. The chain is made from TRBV25-1 and TRBJ1-2; TRBD1 is a weak D gene call, 6 bases matching. The sequencing sample was made of peripheral blood. The encoded CDR3 is CASSDLQTGWKGYTF. The sequenced DNA: TGTGCCAGCAGTGACCTTCAAACAGGGTGGAAGGGCTACACCTTC.